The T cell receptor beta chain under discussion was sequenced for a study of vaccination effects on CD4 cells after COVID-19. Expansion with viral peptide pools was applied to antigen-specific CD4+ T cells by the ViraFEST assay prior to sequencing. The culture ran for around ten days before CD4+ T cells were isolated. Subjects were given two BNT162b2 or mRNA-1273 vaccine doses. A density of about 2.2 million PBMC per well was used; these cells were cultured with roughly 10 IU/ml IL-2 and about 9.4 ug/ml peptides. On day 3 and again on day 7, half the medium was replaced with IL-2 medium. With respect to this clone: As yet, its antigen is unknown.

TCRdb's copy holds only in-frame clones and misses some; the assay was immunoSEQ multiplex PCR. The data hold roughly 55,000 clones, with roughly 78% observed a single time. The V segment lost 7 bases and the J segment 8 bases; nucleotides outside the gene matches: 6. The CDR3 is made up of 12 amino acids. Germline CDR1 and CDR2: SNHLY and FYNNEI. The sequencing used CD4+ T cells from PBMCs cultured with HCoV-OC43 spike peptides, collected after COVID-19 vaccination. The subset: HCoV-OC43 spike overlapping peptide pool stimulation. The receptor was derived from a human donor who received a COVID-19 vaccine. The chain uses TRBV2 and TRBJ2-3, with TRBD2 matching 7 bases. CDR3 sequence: CASKGEGGTQYF. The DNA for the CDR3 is TGTGCCAGCAAAGGGGAGGGAGGTACGCAGTATTTT.